These 20 T cell receptor beta chains share one sample of origin, sequenced in a study of cytomegalovirus exposure and HLA in healthy donors. The PCR ran on 60 Vbeta and 13 Jbeta primers. Clones were sequenced by immunoSEQ multiplex PCR, and TCRdb holds only the in-frame ones, with some missing. The sample carries around 200,000 clones, 79% recorded once. Material for sequencing was PBMCs. All receptors come from a woman between 45 and 60 years old in good health and CMV-seronegative.

The chain employs TRBV7-9 and TRBJ1-4, with 7 bases lining up with TRBD1. Germline V gene data show CDR1 as SEHNR and CDR2 as FQNEAQ (reference sequence). CDR3 length equals 14 residues. V shed 3 bases and J 9 bases; nucleotides not matched to a gene: 7. The CDR3 nucleotides are TGTGCCAGCAGCTTCCCTGCAGGGGGGAAAAAACTGTTTTTT. Residues: CASSFPAGGKKLFF.

The chain combines TRBV5-1 with TRBJ2-7; D possibly corresponds to TRBD1 (6 bases). The germline V and J ends were trimmed by 4 bases and 2 bases, with 16 bases remaining between them. Germline values: CDR1 SGHRS, CDR2 YFSETQ. The CDR3 length is 15 residues. CDR3 DNA sequence: TGCGCCAGCAGCCTAGGACAGAGAACCACCTACGAGCAGTACTTC. It translates to CASSLGQRTTYEQYF.

The rearrangement uses TRBV18 and TRBJ1-4; 7 bases line up with TRBD1. Losses at the gene ends were 6 bases for V and 8 bases for J; bases not matched to a gene: 6. This CDR3 has 13 amino acids. CDR1 KGHSH and CDR2 LQKENI come from the germline V gene. The CDR3 loop reads CASSFGQEEKLFF. The CDR3 region has the DNA TGTGCCAGCTCGTTCGGACAGGAGGAAAAACTGTTTTTT.

J is TRBJ1-5 and V is TRBV18, with D possibly TRBD1 on 5 matching bases. In germline, CDR1 is KGHSH, CDR2 LQKENI. The V end lost 4 bases, the J end lost 3 bases, and 10 bases lay between the germline ends. The CDR3 has 14 amino acids. The chain's CDR3 is CASSQGKTNQPQHF. CDR3 nucleotide sequence: TGTGCCAGCTCACAGGGGAAAACCAATCAGCCCCAGCATTTT.

V and J are TRBV5-4 and TRBJ2-2, with D possibly TRBD1 on 7 matching bases. Germline loops: CDR1 SGHNT, CDR2 YYREEE (reference sequence). The CDR3 loop spans 14 amino acids. Trimming pared 2 bases from V and 5 bases from J, leaving 10 bases between. Written as DNA, the CDR3 is TGTGCCAGCAGCTTCAGGGGGAGGACCGGGGAGCTGTTTTTT. This translates into CASSFRGRTGELFF.

This rearrangement joins TRBV7-8 to TRBJ1-5; D unresolved. Germline V lookup: CDR1 SGHVS, CDR2 FQNEAQ. The CDR3 is made up of 16 amino acids. V lost 0 bases to trimming and J lost 4 bases, with 13 bases between them. CDR3: CASSLATGSENQPQHF. The CDR3 DNA reads TGTGCCAGCAGCTTAGCGACTGGCAGCGAAAATCAGCCCCAGCATTTT.

The gene calls are TRBV10-2 and TRBJ2-3, with TRBD2 matching over 9 bases. The CDR3 contains 15 residues. V shed 4 bases and J 1 base; nucleotides not matched to a gene: 3. Germline V gives CDR1 WSHSY, CDR2 SAAADI. The CDR3 region is CASSVLAGGTDTQYF. The CDR3 nucleotides are TGCGCCAGCAGTGTATTAGCGGGGGGCACAGATACGCAGTATTTT.

This clone was detected once. The genes are TRBV7-8 and TRBJ1-6; 7 positions match TRBD1. The germline gives CDR1 SGHVS, CDR2 FQNEAQ. CDR3 length equals 13 residues. Trimming took 5 bases from V and 10 from J; bases not matched to a gene: 5. CDR3 sequence reads: CASSDGTASPLHF. In DNA, the CDR3 is TGTGCCAGCAGCGACGGGACAGCCTCACCCCTCCACTTT.

The V call is TRBV30, the J call TRBJ1-6, with D possibly TRBD1 on 6 matching bases. The V gene's germline CDR1 is GTSNPN and CDR2 SVGIG (reference sequence). This CDR3 contains 13 residues. The ends were cut back, 6 bases at V and 7 bases at J, with 13 bases in the middle. CDR3 DNA sequence: TGTGCCTGTCCGGACAGTCTAAATTCACCCCTCCACTTT. It codes for CACPDSLNSPLHF.

This chain joins TRBV28 and TRBJ1-3; D possibly corresponds to TRBD1 (6 bases). The CDR3 totals 17 residues. In germline, CDR1 is MDHEN, CDR2 SYDVKM. V lost 2 bases and J 0 bases, leaving 14 bases between the germline ends. CDR3 in DNA: TGTGCCAGCAGTTTACCCCAACGGACAGCCTCTGGAAACACCATATATTTT. Protein sequence: CASSLPQRTASGNTIYF.

The chain carries TRBV11-3 and TRBJ1-2; D not certain. Trimming pared 4 bases from V and 3 bases from J, leaving 12 bases between. Germline loops: CDR1 SGHNT, CDR2 YENEEA. CDR3 length equals 14 residues. CDR3 coding DNA: TGTGCCAGCAGCTCCCCGCTGGCGGACTATGGCTACACCTTC. It codes for CASSSPLADYGYTF.

This chain links TRBV5-1 with TRBJ2-7; 7 bases line up with TRBD1. CDR1 is SGHRS and CDR2 is YFSETQ in the germline V gene. Trimming cost V 5 bases and J 1 base; bases outside gene matches: 12. This CDR3 spans 16 amino acids. CDR3 in amino acids: CASSPGGQQTSYEQYF. The CDR3 region has the DNA TGCGCCAGCAGTCCAGGGGGACAACAAACATCCTACGAGCAGTACTTC.

The CDR3 is CAWSVSAGVAKNIQYF. For the CDR3, the DNA is TGTGCCTGGAGTGTATCGGCAGGGGTAGCCAAAAACATTCAGTACTTC. V is TRBV30 and J is TRBJ2-4; a weak D match, TRBD1 (6 bases). In germline, CDR1 is GTSNPN, CDR2 SVGIG (reference sequence). With 0 bases removed from V and 0 bases from J, the gap between germline ends came to 12 bases. The length of the CDR3 is 16 residues.

The J gene is TRBJ1-3, the V gene TRBV5-5; D not resolved. V lost 4 bases and J 0 bases, leaving 8 bases between the germline ends. The CDR3 spans 14 residues. Germline V gene lookup returns CDR1 SGHKS and CDR2 YYEKEE (reference sequence). This CDR3 is CASSPYPSGNTIYF. The DNA of the CDR3 is TGTGCCAGCAGCCCCTATCCCTCTGGAAACACCATATATTTT.

The chain is built from TRBV13 and TRBJ2-5; a possible D gene is TRBD2 (5 bases). The germline V and J ends were trimmed by 0 bases and 5 bases, with 10 bases remaining between them. The CDR3 has 14 residues. Per the germline V gene, CDR1 is PRHDT and CDR2 is FYEKMQ (reference sequence). The CDR3 spells CASSLGLAQETQYF. In DNA form, the CDR3 reads TGTGCCAGCAGCTTAGGGCTAGCCCAGGAGACCCAGTACTTC.

CDR3 in DNA: TGCGCCAGCAGTTTAAACAGGGGGCGCTTGGAGACCCAGTACTTC. It is translated as CASSLNRGRLETQYF. The chain carries TRBV4-1 and TRBJ2-5; 9 bases are a match to TRBD1. V was clipped by 6 bases and J by 5 bases; unmatched bases: 10. CDR1 and CDR2 from the germline V gene are MGHRA and YSYEKL. This CDR3 region has 15 residues.

With respect to this clone: This sample also contains other DNA sequences that code for the same CDR3. The chain carries TRBV9 and TRBJ1-4; D is unclear. The CDR3 runs to 15 residues. Germline CDR1 SGDLS, CDR2 YYNGEE. Trimming cost V 0 bases and J 4 bases, with 10 bases left between them. The CDR3 DNA reads as TGTGCCAGCAGCGTAGCGGCGGGCATTAATGAAAAACTGTTTTTT. Translation gives CASSVAAGINEKLFF.

This clone was picked up a small number of times. The chain combines TRBV5-6 with TRBJ1-1; D unclear. Trimming took off 0 bases at V and 6 bases at J, with 9 bases between the two ends. This CDR3 is 13 amino acids long. Germline loops: CDR1 SGHDT, CDR2 YYEEEE. The CDR3 region is CASSLVGLAEAFF. CDR3 nucleotide sequence: TGTGCCAGCAGCTTGGTCGGGTTAGCTGAAGCTTTCTTT.

The J gene is TRBJ1-1, the V gene TRBV29-1; D is unclear. In germline, CDR1 is SQVTM, CDR2 ANQGSEA. The CDR3 sequence is 13 residues long. Trimming removed 6 bases from V and 4 bases from J, with 15 bases in between. As DNA, the CDR3 is TGCAGCGTCCAATCTCGGGAGGGCACTGAAGCTTTCTTT. This translates into CSVQSREGTEAFF.

The chain carries TRBV29-1 and TRBJ2-2, with D maybe TRBD1 (6 bases). Germline-derived CDR1 and CDR2 are SQVTM and ANQGSEA. The CDR3 contains 14 residues. V lost 2 bases to trimming and J lost 1 base, with 8 bases between them. Written as DNA, the CDR3 is TGCAGCGTTGAAAGGGGGAGGAACACCGGGGAGCTGTTTTTT. Amino acids: CSVERGRNTGELFF.